One sample yielded the 8 T cell receptor beta chains listed below, sequenced in a study of shared clonotypes between healthy human individuals. Repertoires were generated with immunoSEQ multiplex PCR, while TCRdb's copy carries only in-frame clones and drops some. The table lists millions of clones, around nine tenths of them singletons. The sample comprised naive CD4+ T cells sorted from blood. Subset reported: CD45RA+ positively selected. These receptors were collected from a man younger than 35 in good health.

The gene calls are TRBV5-1 and TRBJ2-5; D possibly corresponds to TRBD2 (7 bases). The CDR3 totals 16 residues. The V end was cut by 3 bases, the J end by 1 base, with 16 bases between. The germline CDR1 and CDR2 sequences are SGHRS and YFSETQ. In DNA, the CDR3 is TGCGCCAGCAGCTGGGGCCGGGGGGCCTTCCAAGAGACCCAGTACTTC. The encoded protein is CASSWGRGAFQETQYF.

Only one count was recorded for this clone. The genes are TRBV27 and TRBJ2-7; TRBD2 is a possible D gene (5 bases). CDR1 MNHEY and CDR2 SMNVEV come from the germline V gene (reference sequence). V was pared by 6 bases and J by 5 bases, with 23 bases between. The CDR3 contains 16 residues. CDR3 DNA sequence: TGTGCCAGCAGAACGGGGTCTAGAAGCATATTCAACGAGCAGTACTTC. Amino acid sequence: CASRTGSRSIFNEQYF.

The table lists this clone with a count of one. The V gene is TRBV5-1, the J gene TRBJ2-1; TRBD1 aligns across 11 bases. The length of the CDR3 is 16 residues. The V gene's germline CDR1 is SGHRS and CDR2 YFSETQ. Trimming at V came to 4 bases and at J to 6 bases, leaving 9 bases not matched to a gene. The CDR3, as DNA: TGCGCCAGCAGCCTATCGGGGACAGGGGGTTTCAATGAGCAGTTCTTC. Its protein product is CASSLSGTGGFNEQFF.

V gene TRBV6-5 combines with J gene TRBJ1-2; 10 bases fit TRBD1. This CDR3 has 14 residues. Trimming cost V 6 bases and J 3 bases; bases outside gene matches: 4. Germline V gene lookup returns CDR1 MNHEY and CDR2 SVGAGI. CDR3 protein: CASRRTGGYYGYTF. DNA of the CDR3: TGTGCCAGCAGGCGGACAGGGGGTTACTATGGCTACACCTTC.

V and J are TRBV6-6 and TRBJ1-1; no reliable D call. The CDR3 is 14 residues long. With 1 base removed from V and 1 base from J, the gap between germline ends came to 7 bases. Germline V gene sequence: CDR1 MNHNY, CDR2 SVGAGI (reference sequence). The CDR3, as DNA: TGTGCCAGCAGTTACTTCGGCAGGAACACTGAAGCTTTCTTT. Translated: CASSYFGRNTEAFF.

The chain joins TRBV5-1 to TRBJ2-3, with 12 nucleotides matching TRBD2. The CDR3 length is 16 residues. Germline CDR1 and CDR2: SGHRS and YFSETQ. With V trimmed by 0 bases and J by 5 bases, 4 bases remained unmatched. The CDR3 spells CASSLGLAGARDTQYF. As DNA, the CDR3 is TGCGCCAGCAGCTTGGGACTAGCGGGGGCCCGAGATACGCAGTATTTT.

This clone showed up just once. This rearrangement joins TRBV9 to TRBJ2-3, with 12 positions matching TRBD1. The CDR3 runs to 16 residues. CDR1 is SGDLS, CDR2 YYNGEE, per germline. The J segment lost 3 bases and the V segment lost 0 bases, leaving 2 bases of the junction unmatched. CDR3 loop: CASSVGDRGRTDTQYF. The CDR3 nucleotides are TGTGCCAGCAGCGTAGGGGACAGGGGGCGAACAGATACGCAGTATTTT.

This sequence joins TRBV11-2 and TRBJ2-1, with 9 bases matching TRBD2. The CDR3 has 15 amino acids. Germline V CDR1 and CDR2: SGHAT, FQNNGV. Losses at the gene ends were 5 bases for V and 8 bases for J; bases not matched to a gene: 10. The CDR3 DNA follows: TGTGCCAGCAGCCAGATAGCGGGAGTGGTCCATGAGCAGTTCTTC. It is translated as CASSQIAGVVHEQFF.